This T cell receptor (beta chain) was captured in a study of OX40 agonist ivuxolimab in advanced cancers. Study conclusions and caveats: Averaged across samples, CD8+ T cells carried more expanded clones than CD4+ did.

Germline lookup yields CDR1 SGHRS and CDR2 YFSETQ. This CDR3 comprises 12 residues. Trimming took off 0 bases at V and 5 bases at J, with 5 bases between the two ends. This table comes from immunoSEQ multiplex PCR, and its TCRdb copy is limited to in-frame clones, with some not included. The data show fewer than 100,000 clones, with around 80% seen just once and about 0.44% held by the top ten. Blood got drawn at baseline, again on cycle 4 day 1, and then on cycle 7 day 1. Concerning this clone itself: Its antigen is undetermined.

The clonotype comes from an adult with an advanced solid tumor such as melanoma, head and neck, liver or kidney cancer. The rearrangement joins TRBV5-1 to TRBJ2-5; D is unclear. Sequencing used CD4+ or CD8+ T cells sorted from blood, obtained in a trial of the OX40 agonist ivuxolimab. CDR3 in amino acids: CASSLDTETQYF. The CDR3 DNA follows: TGCGCCAGCAGCTTGGACACCGAGACCCAGTACTTC.